This T cell receptor beta chain was sequenced in a study of regulatory T cells in long-lasting Graves disease. Regarding time point: newly diagnosed GD, antithyroid drugs for less than 3 months. PBMCs provided the RNA from which the TCR library was made. In building TCR beta libraries, iRepertoire HTBI primers were used together with Arm-PCR of CDR3 regions. TCRdb independently ran MiXCR on the multiplex PCR reads; one entry per CDR3 protein. The table lists about 220,000 distinct CDR3 sequences, roughly 19% of them singletons. The V gene lost 3 bases and the J gene lost 3 bases, with 9 bases spanning the gap. The CDR3 has 13 residues. CDR1 and CDR2 (germline): SEHNR, FQNEAQ (reference sequence). These data also featured in a second study, about T cells in Graves' hyperthyroidism and ophthalmopathy.

The clonotype comes from a woman aged 25 to 45 with Graves disease. Sample: peripheral blood mononuclear cells (PBMCs), taken at new diagnosis, from a patient treated with antithyroid drugs. The chain couples TRBV7-9 to TRBJ2-7, with no clear D. The CDR3 region has the DNA TGTGCCAGCAGCTTCCTCAGAAACTACGAGCAGTACTTC. Amino acid sequence: CASSFLRNYEQYF.